This entry features one T cell receptor (beta chain) sequence. Its antigen is not identified. The CDR3 is 15 residues long. Trimming at V came to 4 bases and at J to 2 bases, leaving 7 bases not matched to a gene. The germline gives CDR1 PRHDT, CDR2 FYEKMQ (reference sequence). The record originates from a study of cytomegalovirus exposure and HLA in healthy donors. PCR primers comprised 60 Vbeta and 13 Jbeta primers. Produced via immunoSEQ multiplex PCR; TCRdb's table is partial and in-frame only. The data contain 200,000 to 250,000 clones, around nine tenths of them singletons. Study outcomes and limitations: Fewer N-insertions than the roughly 670-donor mean were reportedly shown by an Asian-associated ancestry cluster in a later analysis. Presence/absence analyses rested on an assumption that sequencing depth was roughly uniform across donors. Confirmation in vitro established that a few CMV-associated chains were specific for CMV antigens.

Sequenced material: PBMCs. The clonotype originates from a woman in her late teens or twenties in good health and CMV-seronegative. V usage is TRBV13 and J usage is TRBJ2-7; 8 bases map to TRBD1. CDR3 coding DNA: TGTGCCAGCAGCTCTCGGGGGACAGGAGCCTACGAGCAGTACTTC. Protein product: CASSSRGTGAYEQYF. Full variable domain (rest looked up from reference TRBV13 and TRBJ2-7): AAGVIQSPRHLIKEKRETATLKCYPIPRHDTVYWYQQGPGQDPQFLISFYEKMQSDKGSIPDRFSAQQFSDYHSELNMSSLELGDSALYFCASSSRGTGAYEQYFGPGTRLTVT.